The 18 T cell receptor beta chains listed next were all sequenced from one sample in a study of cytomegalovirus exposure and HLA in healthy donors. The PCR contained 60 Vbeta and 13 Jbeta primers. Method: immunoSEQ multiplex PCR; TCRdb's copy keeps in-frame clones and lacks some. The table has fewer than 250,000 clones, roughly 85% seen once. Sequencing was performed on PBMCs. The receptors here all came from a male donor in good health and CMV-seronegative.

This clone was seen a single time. DNA for the CDR3: TGTGCCAGCAGCGGGGGCGGGACAGGGGGAGCAGATACGCAGTATTTT. Protein product: CASSGGGTGGADTQYF. The V and J genes are TRBV11-3 and TRBJ2-3, with 11 bases fitting TRBD1. Germline V gives CDR1 SGHNT, CDR2 YENEEA. V lost 5 bases, J lost 4 bases, and 8 bases stayed unmatched. This CDR3 spans 16 amino acids. The full variable domain, rest sourced from reference TRBV11-3 and TRBJ2-3, is EAGVVQSPRYKIIEKKQPVAFWCNPISGHNTLYWYLQNLGQGPELLIRYENEEAVDDSQLPKDRFSAERLKGVDSTLKIQPAELGDSAVYLCASSGGGTGGADTQYFGPGTRLTVL.

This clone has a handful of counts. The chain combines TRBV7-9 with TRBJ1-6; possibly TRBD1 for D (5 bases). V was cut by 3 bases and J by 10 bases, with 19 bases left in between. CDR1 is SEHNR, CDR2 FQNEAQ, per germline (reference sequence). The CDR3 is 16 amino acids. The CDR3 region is CASSLQGLRTGSPLHF. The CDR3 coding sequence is TGTGCCAGCAGCTTGCAGGGACTTCGGACGGGATCACCCCTCCACTTT.

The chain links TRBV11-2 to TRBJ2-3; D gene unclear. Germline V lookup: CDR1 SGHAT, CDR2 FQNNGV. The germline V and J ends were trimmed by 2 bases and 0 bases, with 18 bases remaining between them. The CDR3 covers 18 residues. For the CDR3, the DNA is TGTGCCAGCAGCTTATTGTCGTCTGGAGTTTATAGCACAGATACGCAGTATTTT. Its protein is CASSLLSSGVYSTDTQYF.

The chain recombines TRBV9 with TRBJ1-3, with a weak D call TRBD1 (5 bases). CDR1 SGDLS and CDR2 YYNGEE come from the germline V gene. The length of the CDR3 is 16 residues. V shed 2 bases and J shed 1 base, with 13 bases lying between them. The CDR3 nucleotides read TGTGCCAGCAGCGTCTCGGACACTGATTCTGGAAACACCATATATTTT. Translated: CASSVSDTDSGNTIYF.

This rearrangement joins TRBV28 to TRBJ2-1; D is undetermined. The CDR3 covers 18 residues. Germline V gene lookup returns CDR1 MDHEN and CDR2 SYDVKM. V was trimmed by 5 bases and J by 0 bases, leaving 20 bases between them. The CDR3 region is CASSPPDFSLSSYNEQFF. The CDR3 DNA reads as TGTGCCAGCAGTCCCCCTGACTTTTCTCTGAGCTCCTACAATGAGCAGTTCTTC.

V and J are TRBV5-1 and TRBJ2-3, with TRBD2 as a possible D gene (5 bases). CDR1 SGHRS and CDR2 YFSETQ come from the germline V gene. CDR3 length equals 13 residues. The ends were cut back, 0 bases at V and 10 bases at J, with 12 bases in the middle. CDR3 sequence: CASSLAGERAQYF. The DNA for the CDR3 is TGCGCCAGCAGCTTGGCCGGGGAGAGAGCGCAGTATTTT.

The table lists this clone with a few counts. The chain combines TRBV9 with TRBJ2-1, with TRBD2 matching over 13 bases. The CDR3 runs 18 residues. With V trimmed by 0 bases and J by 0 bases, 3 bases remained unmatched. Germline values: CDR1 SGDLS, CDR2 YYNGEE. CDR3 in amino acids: CASSVGLAGGPSYNEQFF. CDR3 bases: TGTGCCAGCAGCGTAGGACTAGCGGGAGGACCCTCCTACAATGAGCAGTTCTTC.

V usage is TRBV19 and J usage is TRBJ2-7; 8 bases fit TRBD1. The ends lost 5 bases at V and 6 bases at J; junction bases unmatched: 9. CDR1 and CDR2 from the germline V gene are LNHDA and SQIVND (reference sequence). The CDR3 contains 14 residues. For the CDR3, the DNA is TGTGCCAGTAGTCCTCGACAGGGGATCTCCGAGCAGTACTTC. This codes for CASSPRQGISEQYF.

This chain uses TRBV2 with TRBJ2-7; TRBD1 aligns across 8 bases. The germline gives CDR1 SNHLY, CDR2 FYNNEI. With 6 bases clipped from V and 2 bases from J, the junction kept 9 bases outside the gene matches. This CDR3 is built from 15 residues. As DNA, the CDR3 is TGTGCCAGCAGGGGGGACAGGAAATACCCCTACGAGCAGTACTTC. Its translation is CASRGDRKYPYEQYF.

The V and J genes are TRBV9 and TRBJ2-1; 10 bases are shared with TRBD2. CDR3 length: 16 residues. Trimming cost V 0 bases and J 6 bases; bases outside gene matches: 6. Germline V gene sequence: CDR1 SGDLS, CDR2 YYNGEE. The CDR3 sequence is CASSVAASGSFNEQFF. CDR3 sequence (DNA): TGTGCCAGCAGCGTAGCAGCTAGCGGGAGCTTCAATGAGCAGTTCTTC.

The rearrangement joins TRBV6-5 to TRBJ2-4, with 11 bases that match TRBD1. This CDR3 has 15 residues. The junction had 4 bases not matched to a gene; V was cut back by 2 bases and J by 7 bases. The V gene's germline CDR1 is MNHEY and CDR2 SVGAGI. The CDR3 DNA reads TGTGCCAGCAGTTACGGACAGGGGGCGGGTAACATTCAGTACTTC. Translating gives CASSYGQGAGNIQYF.

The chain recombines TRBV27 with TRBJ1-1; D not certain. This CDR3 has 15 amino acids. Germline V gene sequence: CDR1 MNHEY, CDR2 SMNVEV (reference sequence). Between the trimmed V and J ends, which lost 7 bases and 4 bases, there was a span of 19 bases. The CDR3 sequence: CASNLAGGVITEAFF. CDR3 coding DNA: TGTGCCAGCAATCTAGCGGGTGGGGTAATCACTGAAGCTTTCTTT.

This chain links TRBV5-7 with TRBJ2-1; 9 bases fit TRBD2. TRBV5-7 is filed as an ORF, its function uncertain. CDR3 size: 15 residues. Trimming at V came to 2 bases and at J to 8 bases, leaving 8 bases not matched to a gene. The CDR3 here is CASSFARGGQDEQFF. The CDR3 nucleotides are TGTGCCAGCAGCTTTGCGCGGGGGGGGCAGGATGAGCAGTTCTTC.

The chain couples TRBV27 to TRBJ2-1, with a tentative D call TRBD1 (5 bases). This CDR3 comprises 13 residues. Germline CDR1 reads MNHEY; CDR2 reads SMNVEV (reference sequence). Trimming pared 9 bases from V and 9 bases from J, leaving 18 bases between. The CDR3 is CASTTRVESEQFF. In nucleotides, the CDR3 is TGTGCCAGTACCACCAGGGTGGAGAGTGAGCAGTTCTTC.

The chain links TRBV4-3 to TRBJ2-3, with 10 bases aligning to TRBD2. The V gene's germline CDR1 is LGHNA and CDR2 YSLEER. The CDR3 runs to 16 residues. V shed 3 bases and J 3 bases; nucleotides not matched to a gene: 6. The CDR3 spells CASSQAPGLATDTQYF. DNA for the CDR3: TGCGCCAGCAGCCAGGCTCCGGGACTAGCGACAGATACGCAGTATTTT.

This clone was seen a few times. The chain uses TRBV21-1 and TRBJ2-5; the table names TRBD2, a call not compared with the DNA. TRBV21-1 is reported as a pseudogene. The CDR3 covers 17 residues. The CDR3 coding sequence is TGTGCCAGCAGCGCCACTCGGACTAGCGGGAACCAAGAGACCCAGTACTTC. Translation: CASSATRTSGNQETQYF.

For the CDR3, the DNA is TGCGCCAGCAGCTCCCGGCTCAGGGATGGATATGGCTACACCTTC. This sequence encodes CASSSRLRDGYGYTF. The V and J genes are TRBV4-3 and TRBJ1-2; tentative D call: TRBD1 (5 bases). The CDR3 extends over 15 amino acids. V shed 5 bases and J shed 5 bases, with 18 bases lying between them. Per germline, CDR1 LGHNA and CDR2 YSLEER.

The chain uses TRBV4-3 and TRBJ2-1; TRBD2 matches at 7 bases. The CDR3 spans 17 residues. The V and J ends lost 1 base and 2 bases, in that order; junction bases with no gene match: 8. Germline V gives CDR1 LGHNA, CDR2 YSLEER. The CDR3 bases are TGCGCCAGCAGCCAAGTGGGGGAGGGCCGAACCTACAATGAGCAGTTCTTC. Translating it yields CASSQVGEGRTYNEQFF.